This passage covers 21 T cell receptor beta chains from one sample sequenced in a study of blood T cell repertoires in COVID-19. Using immunoSEQ multiplex PCR, the repertoire was profiled, and TCRdb retains in-frame clones only, with some absent. This table has about 88,000 clones, about nine tenths appearing once. The material sequenced was peripheral blood. The receptors were sampled from a man younger than 30 with COVID-19, enrolled during active disease.

The chain couples TRBV5-6 to TRBJ1-2; D not certain. Germline assignment: CDR1 SGHDT and CDR2 YYEEEE. Trimming cost V 0 bases and J 3 bases, with 9 bases left between them. The CDR3 consists of 14 residues. CDR3 loop: CASSLGGRYYGYTF. In DNA form, the CDR3 reads TGTGCCAGCAGCTTGGGTGGGAGATACTATGGCTACACCTTC.

This chain connects TRBV20-1 to TRBJ2-7; 8 nucleotides agree with TRBD2. The CDR3 sequence is 16 residues long. V was pared by 3 bases and J by 8 bases, with 18 bases of the junction left unmatched. Germline values: CDR1 DFQATT, CDR2 SNEGSKA (reference sequence). CDR3: CSASWALAREEPQQYF. In DNA form, the CDR3 reads TGCAGTGCTAGTTGGGCCCTCGCGCGGGAGGAGCCGCAGCAGTACTTC.

The J gene is TRBJ2-2, the V gene TRBV20-1; 10 nucleotides agree with TRBD2. The germline V gene has CDR1 DFQATT and CDR2 SNEGSKA (reference sequence). The CDR3 extends over 15 amino acids. Trimming cost V 3 bases and J 4 bases; bases outside gene matches: 5. The CDR3 reads CSASSLAGATGELFF. The CDR3 region has the DNA TGCAGTGCTAGTTCGCTAGCGGGAGCCACCGGGGAGCTGTTTTTT.

The chain joins TRBV10-3 to TRBJ1-1; possible D gene TRBD1, 5 bases. The CDR3 extends over 12 amino acids. Looked up from germline, CDR1 is ENHRY and CDR2 is SYGVKD. V lost 10 bases and J lost 3, with 12 bases in between. The CDR3 sequence is CATKRGDTEAFF. The CDR3 DNA reads TGTGCCACGAAGCGGGGGGACACTGAAGCTTTCTTT.

The count of this clone is one. V is TRBV7-2 and J is TRBJ1-1; 8 positions match TRBD1. The J segment lost 4 bases and the V segment lost 5 bases, leaving 6 bases of the junction unmatched. Germline CDR1 reads SGHTA; CDR2 reads FQGNSA. The CDR3 runs to 14 residues. For the CDR3, the DNA is TGTGCCAGCAGCCGCACAGGGGGGATCACTGAAGCTTTCTTT. Translation: CASSRTGGITEAFF.

This sequence joins TRBV19 and TRBJ2-7, with D possibly matching TRBD1 (5 bases). The CDR3 has 15 residues. The germline V gene has CDR1 LNHDA and CDR2 SQIVND (reference sequence). The ends were cut back, 6 bases at V and 0 bases at J, with 15 bases in the middle. As DNA, the CDR3 is TGTGCCAGTAGCCGACAGATCATCAGCTCCTACGAGCAGTACTTC. Translating it yields CASSRQIISSYEQYF.

The rearrangement joins TRBV6-5 to TRBJ1-3; TRBD1 matches at 9 bases. The CDR3 length is 15 residues. The germline V gene has CDR1 MNHEY and CDR2 SVGAGI. V was pared by 5 bases and J by 5 bases, with 7 bases of the junction left unmatched. The CDR3 nucleotides read TGTGCCAGCAGTACACACAGGGGGCGCAGAAACACCATATATTTT. This gives the protein CASSTHRGRRNTIYF.

The rearrangement links TRBV27 to TRBJ2-2; possible D gene TRBD1, 5 bases. Between the trimmed V and J ends, which lost 7 bases and 5 bases, there was a span of 11 bases. The CDR3 consists of 13 residues. Germline V CDR1 and CDR2: MNHEY, SMNVEV (reference sequence). As DNA, the CDR3 is TGTGCCAGCAAAAGGGGCCCGACCGGGGAGCTGTTTTTT. Translating it yields CASKRGPTGELFF.

This clone was seen a handful of times. V usage is TRBV10-3 and J usage is TRBJ2-2; D is perhaps TRBD2 (6 bases). CDR3 length equals 13 residues. Germline CDR1 is ENHRY and CDR2 is SYGVKD. Trimming cost V 11 bases and J 5 bases, with 15 bases left between them. CDR3 sequence reads: CAVKGGGTGELFF. Here the CDR3 DNA reads TGTGCCGTTAAGGGCGGAGGGACCGGGGAGCTGTTTTTT.

J is TRBJ2-1 and V is TRBV4-3; the D gene is possibly TRBD2 (6 bases). Germline-derived CDR1 and CDR2 are LGHNA and YSLEER. The CDR3 loop spans 15 amino acids. Trimming took 0 bases from V and 5 from J, leaving 11 bases between them. Written as DNA, the CDR3 is TGCGCCAGCAGCCAAGACAGCGGGTATAACAATGAGCAGTTCTTC. Translation gives CASSQDSGYNNEQFF.

V usage is TRBV4-2 and J usage is TRBJ2-1; 7 bases align to TRBD1. The CDR3 has 15 amino acids. V trimming: 0 bases; J trimming: 5 bases; junction bases outside the gene matches: 4. Germline assignment: CDR1 LGHNA and CDR2 YNFKEQ. The CDR3 bases are TGTGCCAGCAGCCAAGATGGGACAGAGAACAATGAGCAGTTCTTC. Translated: CASSQDGTENNEQFF.

The chain is built from TRBV7-2 and TRBJ1-1, with TRBD1 matching over 7 bases. The CDR3 is 15 residues long. Germline V gene sequence: CDR1 SGHTA, CDR2 FQGNSA. The J segment lost 5 bases and the V segment lost 0 bases, leaving 6 bases of the junction unmatched. This CDR3 is CASSLARGDRTEAFF. As DNA, the CDR3 is TGTGCCAGCAGCTTAGCGCGGGGGGACAGAACTGAAGCTTTCTTT.

This chain connects TRBV30 to TRBJ2-6; TRBD1 might be the D (6 bases). Per germline, CDR1 GTSNPN and CDR2 SVGIG (reference sequence). This CDR3 is 14 amino acids long. The V end lost 3 bases, the J end lost 2 bases, and 8 bases lay between the germline ends. CDR3 sequence: CAWSTGTGANVLTF. CDR3 nucleotides: TGTGCCTGGAGCACAGGGACTGGGGCCAACGTCCTGACTTTC.

Here the CDR3 reads CASSSRAPVGGSGYTF. DNA of the CDR3: TGTGCCAGCAGCTCTAGGGCCCCGGTAGGGGGATCTGGCTACACCTTC. The rearrangement joins TRBV7-2 to TRBJ1-2; D perhaps matches TRBD1 (6 bases). Germline assignment: CDR1 SGHTA and CDR2 FQGNSA. The V gene lost 4 bases and the J gene lost 7 bases, with 22 bases spanning the gap. CDR3 length equals 16 residues.

V and J are TRBV28 and TRBJ2-1; 8 bases fit TRBD2. The germline CDR1 and CDR2 sequences are MDHEN and SYDVKM. The CDR3 sequence is 14 residues long. J was trimmed by 7 bases and V by 6 bases; bases with no gene match: 8. The CDR3 DNA reads TGTGCCAGCAGATTTGGGACTAGATCAAATGAGCAGTTCTTC. Protein sequence: CASRFGTRSNEQFF.

This clone has just one count. The chain joins TRBV6-5 to TRBJ2-2, with D perhaps TRBD2 (5 bases). This CDR3 comprises 14 residues. V lost 0 bases to trimming and J lost 6 bases, with 8 bases between them. Germline-derived CDR1 and CDR2 are MNHEY and SVGAGI. The CDR3 DNA sequence: TGTGCCAGCAGTTACTCGAGAGGGCCCGGGGAGCTGTTTTTT. It yields the protein CASSYSRGPGELFF.

The chain recombines TRBV3-1 (or the pseudogene TRBV3-2) with TRBJ2-7; 9 nucleotides agree with TRBD2. The germline CDR1 and CDR2 sequences are LGHDT and YNNKEL (reference sequence). V gave up 0 bases and J gave up 3 bases; unmatched junction bases: 24. The CDR3 contains 22 residues. The CDR3, as DNA: TGTGCCAGCAGCCAAGAAATCCGCTGGGAAAGGGCGGGAGGGGAACCATACTACGAGCAGTACTTC. The encoded protein is CASSQEIRWERAGGEPYYEQYF.

J is TRBJ2-7 and V is TRBV7-2; a possible D gene is TRBD1 (5 bases). Germline V lookup: CDR1 SGHTA, CDR2 FQGNSA. The CDR3 loop spans 16 amino acids. Trimming removed 1 base from V and 0 bases from J, with 13 bases in between. CDR3 sequence (DNA): TGTGCCAGCAGCTTAGGGGGCCAGGCAAGCTCCTACGAGCAGTACTTC. Its protein is CASSLGGQASSYEQYF. The whole variable domain, remainder taken from reference TRBV7-2 and TRBJ2-7, is GAGVSQSPSNKVTEKGKDVELRCDPISGHTALYWYRQSLGQGLEFLIYFQGNSAPDKSGLPSDRFSAERTGGSVSTLTIQRTQQEDSAVYLCASSLGGQASSYEQYFGPGTRLTVT.

The chain uses TRBV28 and TRBJ1-5, with 7 positions matching TRBD1. The germline V gene encodes CDR1 MDHEN and CDR2 SYDVKM. The CDR3 totals 12 residues. Unmatched junction bases numbered 1, after V lost 6 bases and J lost 5 bases. Here the CDR3 reads CASRQGYQPQHF. The DNA of the CDR3 is TGTGCCAGCAGACAGGGGTATCAGCCCCAGCATTTT.

This chain links TRBV5-8 with TRBJ1-4; 7 bases agree with TRBD1. The CDR3 loop spans 15 amino acids. J lost 6 bases, V lost 2 bases, and 7 bases had no gene match. Germline V gene lookup returns CDR1 SGHTS and CDR2 YDEGEE. CDR3 protein: CASSLMGQTYEKLFF. In nucleotides, the CDR3 is TGTGCCAGCAGCTTAATGGGACAGACTTATGAAAAACTGTTTTTT.

This sequence joins TRBV19 and TRBJ2-3; no reliable D call. V was pared by 1 base and J by 7 bases, with 12 bases between. CDR1 is LNHDA and CDR2 is SQIVND in the germline V gene (reference sequence). This CDR3 comprises 14 residues. The CDR3 is CASSIGGPVNTQYF. The DNA of the CDR3 is TGTGCCAGTAGTATAGGTGGGCCGGTGAATACGCAGTATTTT.